The 18 T cell receptor beta chains listed next were all sequenced from one sample in a study of cytomegalovirus exposure and HLA in healthy donors. 60 Vbeta and 13 Jbeta primers were used in PCR. Sequencing used immunoSEQ multiplex PCR; TCRdb keeps in-frame clones, though not all of them. The table lists 90,000 to 150,000 clones, about 73% of them singletons. Sequences were obtained from PBMCs. These receptors were collected from a woman aged 40-49 years in good health and CMV-seronegative.

This chain joins TRBV5-8 and TRBJ2-2, with D unclear. Deletions cut 4 bases from V and 8 bases from J, with 12 bases between. This CDR3 is built from 13 residues. Per the germline V gene, CDR1 is SGHTS and CDR2 is YDEGEE. The CDR3 loop reads CASSRSPLGELFF. DNA for the CDR3: TGTGCCAGCAGCCGGAGCCCCCTGGGGGAGCTGTTTTTT.

This sequence joins TRBV19 and TRBJ1-5, with 7 bases fitting TRBD1. The V gene end was trimmed by 5 bases and the J gene end by 4 bases; junction bases not matched to a gene: 11. The CDR3 is 16 residues long. CDR1 is LNHDA and CDR2 is SQIVND in the germline V gene (reference sequence). CDR3 loop: CASSSPPGQRNQPQHF. The CDR3 DNA sequence: TGTGCCAGTAGTTCGCCTCCGGGACAGAGAAATCAGCCCCAGCATTTT.

This clone was observed once. One end of the junction is discordant with germline, which a read error may explain. The V gene is TRBV7-7, the J gene TRBJ2-2, with unresolved D. The V gene's germline CDR1 is SSHAT and CDR2 FNYEAQ (reference sequence). CDR3 length: 13 residues. The CDR3: CASSLDSPGELFF. The CDR3 DNA is TGTGCTAGCAGCTTAGACTCGCCCGGGGAGCTGTTTTTT.

The chain carries TRBV5-1 and TRBJ2-7, with D perhaps matching TRBD1 (5 bases). V shed 0 bases and J shed 0 bases, with 13 bases lying between them. The CDR3 loop spans 16 amino acids. Germline CDR1 reads SGHRS; CDR2 reads YFSETQ. The CDR3 spells CASSLGQGTVSYEQYF. The DNA for the CDR3 is TGCGCCAGCAGCTTGGGGCAGGGAACCGTCTCCTACGAGCAGTACTTC.

The CDR3: CASSQGDGTAQETQYF. As DNA, the CDR3 is TGCGCCAGCAGCCAAGGGGATGGGACAGCTCAAGAGACCCAGTACTTC. The genes are TRBV4-1 and TRBJ2-5; 7 bases align to TRBD1. After removal of 1 base from V and 2 bases from J, the junction contained 7 bases not matched to a gene. The length of the CDR3 is 16 residues. CDR1 and CDR2 from the germline V gene are MGHRA and YSYEKL.

The gene calls are TRBV12-5 and TRBJ1-6; D gene unclear. CDR1 is LGHNT and CDR2 is FRNRAP in the germline V gene. The CDR3 runs to 16 residues. V was trimmed by 2 bases and J by 0 bases, leaving 8 bases between them. CDR3 nucleotide sequence: TGTGCTAGTGGTTTGAGTCTTAGCTCCTATAATTCACCCCTCCACTTT. Residues: CASGLSLSSYNSPLHF.

This clone was observed a handful of times. The rearrangement uses TRBV2 and TRBJ1-1, with D possibly matching TRBD1 (6 bases). The CDR3 consists of 13 residues. Germline CDR1 is SNHLY and CDR2 is FYNNEI. V dropped 6 bases and J dropped 2 bases, with 10 bases sitting between them. CDR3 sequence (DNA): TGTGCCAGCAGCGCGGACAGTAACACTGAAGCTTTCTTT. Translation gives CASSADSNTEAFF.

The rearrangement joins TRBV18 to TRBJ1-4; D remains ambiguous. The CDR3 sequence is 15 residues long. Germline CDR1 is KGHSH and CDR2 is LQKENI. V lost 3 bases to trimming and J lost 0 bases, with 8 bases between them. The CDR3 coding sequence is TGTGCCAGCTCACCCGCAGGTTCAACTAATGAAAAACTGTTTTTT. Amino acids: CASSPAGSTNEKLFF.

The CDR3 sequence is CASSLEAGDYQPQHF. DNA for the CDR3: TGTGCCAGCAGCTTGGAGGCAGGGGATTATCAGCCCCAGCATTTT. The V and J genes are TRBV5-8 and TRBJ1-5; D is possibly TRBD1 (6 bases). Germline V CDR1 and CDR2: SGHTS, YDEGEE. This CDR3 spans 15 amino acids. Trimming shortened V by 0 bases and J by 5 bases, and 12 bases separated the two germline ends.

Of note for this clone: Distinct nucleotide sequences in the sample also encode this CDR3. The chain carries TRBV4-2 and TRBJ2-7; 8 nucleotides align to TRBD1. The V and J ends lost 0 bases and 3 bases, in that order; junction bases with no gene match: 4. Germline CDR1 and CDR2: LGHNA and YNFKEQ. The CDR3 runs to 15 residues. CDR3 protein: CASSQERTGGYEQYF. The CDR3 nucleotides are TGTGCCAGCAGCCAAGAACGAACAGGGGGCTACGAGCAGTACTTC.

This rearrangement joins TRBV10-3 to TRBJ1-2; 9 bases fit TRBD1. J lost 7 bases, V lost 8 bases, and 11 bases had no gene match. The germline CDR1 and CDR2 sequences are ENHRY and SYGVKD. The CDR3 contains 14 residues. CDR3 residues: CAIALPGTGSGYTF. The DNA of the CDR3 is TGTGCCATCGCCTTACCCGGGACAGGGAGTGGCTACACCTTC.

The genes are TRBV28 and TRBJ1-1; D might be TRBD1 (6 bases). V was shortened by 3 bases and J by 5 bases, with 13 bases between the two germline ends. Germline CDR1 is MDHEN and CDR2 is SYDVKM. The CDR3 is 14 residues long. The CDR3 region has the DNA TGTGCCAGCAGTTTTACCAGGGGCACTACTGAAGCTTTCTTT. This translates into CASSFTRGTTEAFF.

CDR3 bases: TGTGCCAGCAGCTTGGGCCAGGGGGATACGCAGTATTTT. Protein: CASSLGQGDTQYF. The chain carries TRBV7-3 and TRBJ2-3, with D maybe TRBD1 (6 bases). Germline V gene lookup returns CDR1 SGHTA and CDR2 FQGTGA. The CDR3 is made up of 13 amino acids. Trimming removed 3 bases from V and 6 bases from J, with 10 bases in between. The full variable domain, rest sourced from reference TRBV7-3 and TRBJ2-3, is GAGVSQTPSNKVTEKGKYVELRCDPISGHTALYWYRQSLGQGPEFLIYFQGTGAADDSGLPNDRFFAVRPEGSVSTLKIQRTERGDSAVYLCASSLGQGDTQYFGPGTRLTVL.

The chain links TRBV28 to TRBJ2-7; D is possibly TRBD2 (6 bases). The CDR3 covers 13 residues. CDR1 and CDR2 (germline): MDHEN, SYDVKM. V gave up 6 bases and J gave up 4 bases, with 13 bases separating them. CDR3 sequence reads: CASRPKGRYEQYF. In nucleotides, the CDR3 is TGTGCCAGCAGACCCAAAGGGAGGTACGAGCAGTACTTC. The full variable domain, completed using reference TRBV28 and TRBJ2-7, is DVKVTQSSRYLVKRTGEKVFLECVQDMDHENMFWYRQDPGLGLRLIYFSYDVKMKEKGDIPEGYSVSREKKERFSLILESASTNQTSMYLCASRPKGRYEQYFGPGTRLTVT.

The chain links TRBV2 to TRBJ2-2; TRBD2 agrees at 11 bases. Germline loops: CDR1 SNHLY, CDR2 FYNNEI. The CDR3 sequence is 18 residues long. The ends lost 0 bases at V and 5 bases at J; junction bases unmatched: 8. For the CDR3, the DNA is TGTGCCAGCAGTGAAGCCGCTCTACTAGCGGGAGTAACCGGGGAGCTGTTTTTT. The encoded protein is CASSEAALLAGVTGELFF.

CDR3 DNA sequence: TGTGCCAGCACCAACAGCCCTTATAGCAATCAGCCCCAGCATTTT. Translation: CASTNSPYSNQPQHF. The rearrangement uses TRBV2 and TRBJ1-5; D gene unclear. CDR1 and CDR2 from the germline V gene are SNHLY and FYNNEI. Trimming pared 7 bases from V and 0 bases from J, leaving 13 bases between. The CDR3 has 15 amino acids.

The chain uses TRBV7-2 and TRBJ1-5; TRBD1 agrees at 8 bases. There are 15 residues in the CDR3. Germline CDR1 and CDR2: SGHTA and FQGNSA. With V trimmed by 5 bases and J by 0 bases, 3 bases remained unmatched. CDR3 loop: CASSQTGDSNQPQHF. The CDR3, as DNA: TGTGCCAGCAGCCAGACAGGGGATAGCAATCAGCCCCAGCATTTT.

V gene TRBV11-2 combines with J gene TRBJ2-5; TRBD2 agrees at 9 bases. The end of the DNA aligns better with TRBJ2-7, so the J call may be wrong. From germline, CDR1 is SGHAT and CDR2 FQNNGV. The CDR3 length is 14 residues. CDR3 sequence: CASSDSGGPYEQYF. CDR3 sequence (DNA): TGTGCCAGCAGCGATAGCGGGGGACCCTACGAGCAGTACTTC.